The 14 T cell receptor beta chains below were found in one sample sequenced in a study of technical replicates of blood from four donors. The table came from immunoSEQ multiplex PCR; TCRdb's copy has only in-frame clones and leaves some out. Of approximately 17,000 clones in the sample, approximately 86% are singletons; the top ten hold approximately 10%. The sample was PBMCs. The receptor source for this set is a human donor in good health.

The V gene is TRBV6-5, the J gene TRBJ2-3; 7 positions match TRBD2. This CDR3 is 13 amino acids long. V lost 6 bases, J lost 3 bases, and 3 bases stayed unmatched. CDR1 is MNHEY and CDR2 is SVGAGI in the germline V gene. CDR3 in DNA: TGTGCCAGCAGACGCGGGAGAACAGATACGCAGTATTTT. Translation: CASRRGRTDTQYF.

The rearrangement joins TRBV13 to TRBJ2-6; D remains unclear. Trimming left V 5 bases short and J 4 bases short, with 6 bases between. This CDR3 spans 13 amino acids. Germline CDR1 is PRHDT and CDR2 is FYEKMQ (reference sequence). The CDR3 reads CASSRVGANVLTF. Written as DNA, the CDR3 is TGTGCCAGCAGCCGAGTGGGGGCCAACGTCCTGACTTTC.

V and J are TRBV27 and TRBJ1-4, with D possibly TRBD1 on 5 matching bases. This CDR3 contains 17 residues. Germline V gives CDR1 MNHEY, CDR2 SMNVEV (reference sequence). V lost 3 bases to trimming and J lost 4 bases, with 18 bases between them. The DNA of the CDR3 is TGTGCCAGCAGTTTGGTGACGACAGCCCGGAATAATGAAAAACTGTTTTTT. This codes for CASSLVTTARNNEKLFF.

The CDR3 spells CASSLTGRPTPNTEAFF. In nucleotides, the CDR3 is TGCGCCAGCAGCTTAACAGGACGTCCTACGCCGAACACTGAAGCTTTCTTT. The chain recombines TRBV5-1 with TRBJ1-1; maybe TRBD1 (5 bases). The CDR3 is 17 residues long. Germline values: CDR1 SGHRS, CDR2 YFSETQ. V was shortened by 2 bases and J by 1 base, with 18 bases between the two germline ends. Based on the CDR3 plus reference TRBV5-1 and TRBJ1-1, the full variable domain is KAGVTQTPRYLIKTRGQQVTLSCSPISGHRSVSWYQQTPGQGLQFLFEYFSETQRNKGNFPGRFSGRQFSNSRSEMNVSTLELGDSALYLCASSLTGRPTPNTEAFFGQGTRLTVV.

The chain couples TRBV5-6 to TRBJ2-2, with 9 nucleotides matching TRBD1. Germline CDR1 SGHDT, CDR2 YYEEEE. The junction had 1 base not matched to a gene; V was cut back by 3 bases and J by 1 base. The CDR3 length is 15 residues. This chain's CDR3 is CASSYRGLNTGELFF. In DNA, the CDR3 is TGTGCCAGCAGCTACAGGGGGCTGAACACCGGGGAGCTGTTTTTT. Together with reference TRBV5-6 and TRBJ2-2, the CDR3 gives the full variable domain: DAGVTQSPTHLIKTRGQQVTLRCSPKSGHDTVSWYQQALGQGPQFIFQYYEEEERQRGNFPDRFSGHQFPNYSSELNVNALLLGDSALYLCASSYRGLNTGELFFGEGSRLTVL.

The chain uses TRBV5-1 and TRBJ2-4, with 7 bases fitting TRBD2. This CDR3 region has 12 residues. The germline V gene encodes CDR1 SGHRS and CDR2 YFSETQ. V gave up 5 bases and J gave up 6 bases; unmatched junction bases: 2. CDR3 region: CASSGEGNIQYF. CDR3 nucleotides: TGCGCCAGCAGTGGGGAGGGAAACATTCAGTACTTC.

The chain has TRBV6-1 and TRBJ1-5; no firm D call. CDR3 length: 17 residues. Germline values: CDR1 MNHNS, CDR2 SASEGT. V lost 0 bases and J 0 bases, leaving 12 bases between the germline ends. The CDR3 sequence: CASSEALTTDSNQPQHF. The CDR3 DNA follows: TGTGCCAGCAGTGAAGCTTTAACGACTGATAGCAATCAGCCCCAGCATTTT.

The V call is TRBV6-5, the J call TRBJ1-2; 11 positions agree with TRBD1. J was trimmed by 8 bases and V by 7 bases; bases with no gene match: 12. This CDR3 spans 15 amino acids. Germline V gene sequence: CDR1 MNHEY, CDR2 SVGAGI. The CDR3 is CASMDRGQGVGGYTF. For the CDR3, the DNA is TGTGCCAGCATGGACAGGGGACAGGGGGTAGGAGGCTACACCTTC.

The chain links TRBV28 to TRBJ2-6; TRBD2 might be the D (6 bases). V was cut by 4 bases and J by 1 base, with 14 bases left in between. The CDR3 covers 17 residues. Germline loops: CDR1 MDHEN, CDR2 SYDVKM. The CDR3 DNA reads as TGTGCCAGCAGTTGGGGGACTTCCAGTTCTGGGGCCAACGTCCTGACTTTC. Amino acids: CASSWGTSSSGANVLTF.

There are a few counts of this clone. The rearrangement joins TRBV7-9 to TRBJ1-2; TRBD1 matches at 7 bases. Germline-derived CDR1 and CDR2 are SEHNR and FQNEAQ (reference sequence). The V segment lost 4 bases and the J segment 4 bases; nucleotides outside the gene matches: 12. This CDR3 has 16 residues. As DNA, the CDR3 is TGTGCCAGCAGCTCCCAAACCGGGACAGCGATCTATGGCTACACCTTC. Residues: CASSSQTGTAIYGYTF.

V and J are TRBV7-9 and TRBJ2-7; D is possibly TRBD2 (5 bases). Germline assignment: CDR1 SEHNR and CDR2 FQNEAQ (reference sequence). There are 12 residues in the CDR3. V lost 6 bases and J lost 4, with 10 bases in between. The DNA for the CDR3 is TGTGCCAGCAGGCAGTCGGGGTACGAGCAGTACTTC. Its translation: CASRQSGYEQYF.

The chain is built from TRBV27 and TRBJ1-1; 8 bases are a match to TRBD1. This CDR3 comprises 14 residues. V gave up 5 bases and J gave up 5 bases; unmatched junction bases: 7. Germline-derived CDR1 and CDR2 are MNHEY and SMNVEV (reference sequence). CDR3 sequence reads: CASSRPGGETEAFF. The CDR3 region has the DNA TGTGCCAGCAGTAGACCAGGGGGCGAAACTGAAGCTTTCTTT.

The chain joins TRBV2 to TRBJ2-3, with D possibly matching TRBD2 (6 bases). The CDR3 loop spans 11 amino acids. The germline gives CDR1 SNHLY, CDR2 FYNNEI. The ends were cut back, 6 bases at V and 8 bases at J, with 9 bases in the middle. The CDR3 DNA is TGTGCCAGCAGACTGGAGGGTACGCAGTATTTT. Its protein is CASRLEGTQYF.

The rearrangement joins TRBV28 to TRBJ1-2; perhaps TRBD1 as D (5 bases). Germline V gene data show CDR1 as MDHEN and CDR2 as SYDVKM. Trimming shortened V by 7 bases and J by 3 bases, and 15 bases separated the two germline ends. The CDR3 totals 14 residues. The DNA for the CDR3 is TGTGCCAGCATTCGCCCAGGGATGTACTATGGCTACACCTTC. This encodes CASIRPGMYYGYTF.